Below are 23 T cell receptor beta chains sequenced from a single sample in a study of sequential checkpoint blockade in melanoma. The method was immunoSEQ multiplex PCR; TCRdb's version includes in-frame clones alone and lacks a portion of them. The sample shows roughly 12,000 clones, over 60% of them seen only once. Treatment meaning: randomized to nivolumab then ipilimumab (arm A) or the reverse (arm B). The sequencing used CD8+ T cells sorted from blood (inferred from file names), collected from a patient given nivolumab and ipilimumab in sequence. The receptors come from a human donor with melanoma.

A single count supports this clone. The rearrangement links TRBV11-2 to TRBJ2-5; a weak D match, TRBD2 (6 bases). CDR1 is SGHAT, CDR2 FQNNGV, per germline. The CDR3 is 15 residues long. The V gene lost 1 base and the J gene lost 1 base, with 10 bases spanning the gap. The CDR3 coding sequence is TGTGCCAGCAGCTTAGTCCGCGGGGCCCAAGAGACCCAGTACTTC. Protein product: CASSLVRGAQETQYF.

V is TRBV15 and J is TRBJ1-5, with D possibly matching TRBD1 (5 bases). The CDR3 is made up of 14 amino acids. Germline CDR1 and CDR2: LNHNV and YYDKDF (reference sequence). The V end lost 4 bases, the J end lost 4 bases, and 11 bases lay between the germline ends. The CDR3, as DNA: TGTGCCACCAGCAATCGGCGGGGGAATCAGCCCCAGCATTTT. Amino acids: CATSNRRGNQPQHF.

The V call is TRBV6-6, the J call TRBJ1-1; D is unresolved. Germline CDR1 and CDR2: MNHNY and SVGAGI (reference sequence). V dropped 4 bases and J dropped 8 bases, with 8 bases sitting between them. The length of the CDR3 is 11 residues. CDR3 in amino acids: CASSSGREAFF. Written as DNA, the CDR3 is TGTGCCAGCAGTTCCGGGAGAGAAGCTTTCTTT.

V is TRBV7-3 and J is TRBJ2-3; weak D call: TRBD1 (5 bases). The CDR3 spans 15 residues. V was clipped by 1 base and J by 1 base, with 9 bases between them. Germline V gives CDR1 SGHTA, CDR2 FQGTGA. DNA of the CDR3: TGTGCCAGCAGCTTAAACAGGATCGGCACAGATACGCAGTATTTT. Translating gives CASSLNRIGTDTQYF.

This clone was seen only once. CDR3 bases: TGTGCCATCAGTGAGTCATGGGGAGAACGCTACACCTTC. Amino acid sequence: CAISESWGERYTF. This sequence joins TRBV10-3 and TRBJ1-2; D unclear. The CDR3 runs 13 residues. The germline V gene encodes CDR1 ENHRY and CDR2 SYGVKD. The V and J ends lost 0 bases and 9 bases respectively, with 11 bases between them.

CDR3 sequence reads: CASSQEWDSYNEQFF. In DNA, the CDR3 is TGCGCCAGCAGCCAAGAGTGGGACAGCTACAATGAGCAGTTCTTC. The V and J genes are TRBV4-3 and TRBJ2-1, with 7 nucleotides matching TRBD1. Germline V gene data show CDR1 as LGHNA and CDR2 as YSLEER. The CDR3 contains 15 residues. Unmatched junction bases numbered 2, after V lost 0 bases and J lost 3 bases.

This chain uses TRBV28 with TRBJ2-7; TRBD2 aligns across 8 bases. The CDR3 spans 13 residues. CDR1 MDHEN and CDR2 SYDVKM come from the germline V gene. After removal of 8 bases from V and 3 bases from J, the junction contained 6 bases not matched to a gene. The DNA of the CDR3 is TGTGCCAGCGAAGCGGGGGAGTTCTACGAGCAGTACTTC. Protein product: CASEAGEFYEQYF.

This chain joins TRBV27 and TRBJ2-7; TRBD1 is a possible D gene (5 bases). From germline, CDR1 is MNHEY and CDR2 SMNVEV (reference sequence). The CDR3 has 14 amino acids. V was trimmed by 0 bases and J by 2 bases, leaving 8 bases between them. DNA of the CDR3: TGTGCCAGCAGTTTATCGGGGCAAGCCTACGAGCAGTACTTC. This sequence encodes CASSLSGQAYEQYF.

This clone has only one observation. V gene TRBV4-2 combines with J gene TRBJ2-2, with TRBD1 matching over 7 bases. In germline, CDR1 is LGHNA, CDR2 YNFKEQ. This CDR3 region has 16 residues. V was pared by 8 bases and J by 4 bases, with 13 bases of the junction left unmatched. This CDR3 reads CASDETGWGSTGELFF. As DNA, the CDR3 is TGTGCCAGCGACGAGACAGGGTGGGGAAGCACCGGGGAGCTGTTTTTT.

The CDR3 reads CASSLSEGLAKNIQYF. The DNA of the CDR3 is TGCGCCAGCAGCTTGTCGGAGGGATTAGCCAAAAACATTCAGTACTTC. The chain recombines TRBV5-1 with TRBJ2-4, with a tentative D call TRBD2 (6 bases). The CDR3 has 16 residues. CDR1 and CDR2 (germline): SGHRS, YFSETQ. Trimming stripped 1 base from V and 0 bases from J, with 11 bases between.

CDR3 DNA sequence: TGTGCCAGCAGCCCACCGTGGGCTAGCGGGGGTCTTTCAGAGACCCAGTACTTC. This encodes CASSPPWASGGLSETQYF. This chain joins TRBV7-9 and TRBJ2-5, with TRBD2 identical over 10 bases. Germline CDR1 and CDR2: SEHNR and FQNEAQ (reference sequence). Losses at the gene ends were 5 bases for V and 4 bases for J; bases not matched to a gene: 16. The CDR3 consists of 18 residues.

This clone was picked up one time. The V call is TRBV11-3, the J call TRBJ2-7; TRBD2 matches 9 bases. With V trimmed by 2 bases and J by 4 bases, 0 bases remained unmatched. Germline-derived CDR1 and CDR2 are SGHNT and YENEEA. The CDR3 is 13 amino acids. CDR3 DNA sequence: TGTGCCAGCAGCTTACTAGCGGGGTACGAGCAGTACTTC. It codes for CASSLLAGYEQYF.

The chain joins TRBV9 to TRBJ2-2; 7 nucleotides match TRBD1. This CDR3 contains 13 residues. With V trimmed by 5 bases and J by 7 bases, 5 bases remained unmatched. The germline CDR1 and CDR2 sequences are SGDLS and YYNGEE. The CDR3 nucleotides are TGTGCCAGCAGTGAGGGGGCTATCGGGGAGCTGTTTTTT. Its protein is CASSEGAIGELFF.

The chain couples TRBV19 to TRBJ2-7, with no clear D. Trimming cost V 3 bases and J 1 base, with 7 bases left between them. Germline V CDR1 and CDR2: LNHDA, SQIVND (reference sequence). The CDR3 loop spans 13 amino acids. The CDR3 DNA reads TGTGCCAGTAGTATGGCTCAGTCCTACGAGCAGTACTTC. As protein: CASSMAQSYEQYF.

This sequence joins TRBV19 and TRBJ1-2, with D maybe TRBD1 (6 bases). V lost 3 bases and J lost 6, with 14 bases in between. Germline V gene sequence: CDR1 LNHDA, CDR2 SQIVND (reference sequence). This CDR3 contains 14 residues. The CDR3 DNA sequence: TGTGCCAGTAGTATCCTAACAGGGTCGGATGGCTACACCTTC. Its translation: CASSILTGSDGYTF.

This clone was recorded a few times. The J gene is TRBJ1-5, the V gene TRBV19, with D perhaps matching TRBD1 (6 bases). CDR1 LNHDA and CDR2 SQIVND come from the germline V gene (reference sequence). CDR3 length: 15 amino acids. V lost 3 bases and J lost 3, with 12 bases in between. CDR3 sequence: CASSMGHTFNQPQHF. In DNA, the CDR3 is TGTGCCAGTAGTATGGGACACACATTCAATCAGCCCCAGCATTTT.

This chain connects TRBV10-3 to TRBJ2-3; 10 bases are shared with TRBD1. The CDR3 is 14 amino acids. Unmatched junction bases numbered 8, after V lost 10 bases and J lost 4 bases. CDR1 and CDR2 (germline): ENHRY, SYGVKD. The CDR3 DNA is TGTGCCACCAAGACAGGGGGCGAGGCAGATACGCAGTATTTT. Encoded protein: CATKTGGEADTQYF.

CDR3 protein: CAAGTGIYGYTF. In DNA form, the CDR3 reads TGTGCCGCGGGGACCGGGATTTATGGCTACACCTTC. This chain connects TRBV19 to TRBJ1-2, with D possibly matching TRBD1 (5 bases). In germline, CDR1 is LNHDA, CDR2 SQIVND (reference sequence). The V and J ends lost 11 bases and 5 bases respectively, with 15 bases between them. The CDR3 has 12 residues.

V and J are TRBV5-6 and TRBJ2-7; no definite D call. CDR1 is SGHDT, CDR2 YYEEEE, per germline. Trimming took off 0 bases at V and 4 bases at J, with 8 bases between the two ends. CDR3 size: 13 residues. The CDR3 nucleotides read TGTGCCAGCAGCTTGGGAGGCGGATACGAGCAGTACTTC. This encodes CASSLGGGYEQYF.

The V gene is TRBV19, the J gene TRBJ2-3, with TRBD2 matching over 7 bases. From germline, CDR1 is LNHDA and CDR2 SQIVND (reference sequence). The CDR3 runs to 18 residues. V dropped 4 bases and J dropped 0; count of bases not matched to a gene: 13. The CDR3 sequence is CASSSAGVAGPSTDTQYF. The CDR3 DNA sequence: TGTGCCAGTAGTAGCGCGGGGGTAGCGGGTCCGAGCACAGATACGCAGTATTTT.

The V call is TRBV10-3, the J call TRBJ2-3, with D perhaps matching TRBD1 (5 bases). The CDR3 loop spans 14 amino acids. Germline loops: CDR1 ENHRY, CDR2 SYGVKD. V shed 6 bases and J shed 0 bases, with 10 bases lying between them. The CDR3: CAIRTGTSTDTQYF. CDR3 nucleotides: TGTGCCATCAGAACAGGTACTAGCACAGATACGCAGTATTTT.

This chain links TRBV15 with TRBJ2-4, with 8 bases aligning to TRBD1. The CDR3 totals 18 residues. In germline, CDR1 is LNHNV, CDR2 YYDKDF (reference sequence). V lost 0 bases, J lost 2 bases, and 9 bases stayed unmatched. CDR3 nucleotide sequence: TGTGCCACCAGCAGAGATCCTCGGACAGGGTGGACCAAAAACATTCAGTACTTC. Its protein product is CATSRDPRTGWTKNIQYF.

The rearrangement links TRBV6-6 to TRBJ2-7; TRBD2 might be the D (5 bases). Germline assignment: CDR1 MNHNY and CDR2 SVGAGI (reference sequence). CDR3 length: 12 amino acids. With 5 bases removed from V and 4 bases from J, the gap between germline ends came to 9 bases. CDR3 DNA sequence: TGTGCCAGCAGTCAGAGGGTGTACGAGCAGTACTTC. Translated, it gives CASSQRVYEQYF.